These T cell receptor beta chains were read from a single sample in a study of CD8+ T cells in alopecia areata. Measured with immunoSEQ multiplex PCR; TCRdb has only the in-frame clones, and not every one. The repertoire holds about 250,000 clones, with 60% as singletons. The starting material was CD4+ T cells sorted from blood, obtained between weeks 51 and 52, from a patient treated with tofacitinib. The receptors originated from a human donor with alopecia areata. CDR3s include the opening cysteine and the closing phenylalanine or tryptophan. The order of the fields is D gene, clone size, V gene, J gene, CDR3 DNA, CDR3 protein. A D gene is named only where the DNA matches it firmly. The size field is filled for only some rows; it gives once, few, many or a size class.

NA,NA,TRBV29-1,TRBJ2-3,TGCAGCGTTCGCGAGACAGATACGCAGTATTTT,CSVRETDTQYF
NA,NA,TRBV19,TRBJ1-5,TGTGCCAGTAGTATAGTGGGGCAGGTGTATAGCAATCAGCCCCAGCATTTT,CASSIVGQVYSNQPQHF
TRBD2,NA,TRBV6-5,TRBJ2-1,TGTGCCAGCAGCCGGACTAGCGGAACGTACAATGAGCAGTTCTTC,CASSRTSGTYNEQFF
NA,NA,TRBV7-3,TRBJ2-5,TGTGCCAGCAGCTGGGGTCCGCAAGAGACCCAGTACTTC,CASSWGPQETQYF
NA,NA,TRBV5-1,TRBJ1-2,TGCGCCAGCAGCTTTGGGACGGGAACTGATGGCTACACCTTC,CASSFGTGTDGYTF
NA,NA,TRBV7-2,TRBJ1-5,TGTGCCAGCAGCTTAGCTCAGGGCCTTAATCAGCCCCAGCATTTT,CASSLAQGLNQPQHF
NA,few,TRBV29-1,TRBJ1-5,TGCAGCGCCCTGGTGGCGGGCGATCAGCCCCAGCATTTT,CSALVAGDQPQHF
NA,NA,TRBV6-6,TRBJ1-5,TGTGCCAGCAGTTACCCAGGGAGGAATCAGCCCCAGCATTTT,CASSYPGRNQPQHF
TRBD1,NA,TRBV4-1,TRBJ2-7,TGCGCCAGCAGCTACCCGGGACAGGGGAGCTACGAGCAGTACTTC,CASSYPGQGSYEQYF
TRBD1,few,TRBV14,TRBJ2-4,TGTGCCAGCAGCCATGGACAGGCCAGATACTTC,CASSHGQARYF
TRBD1,once,TRBV9,TRBJ2-7,TGTGCCAGCAGCGTGGGGACAGGGTACGCCTACGAGCAGTACTTC,CASSVGTGYAYEQYF
NA,once,TRBV29-1,TRBJ2-7,TGCAGCGTCGCGGGACCCCCCATGCATTACGAGCAGTACTTC,CSVAGPPMHYEQYF
NA,NA,TRBV29-1,TRBJ2-2,TGCAGCGTTGAAGCCGCCTTGACAGTTAACACCGGGGAGCTGTTTTTT,CSVEAALTVNTGELFF
NA,few,TRBV4-2,TRBJ2-1,TGTGCCAGCAGCCAAGACGCCGGGGGTGAGCAGTTCTTC,CASSQDAGGEQFF
NA,NA,TRBV6-5,TRBJ2-2,TGTGCCAGCAGCTATACGTTCCCCGGGGAGCTGTTTTTT,CASSYTFPGELFF
NA,NA,TRBV13,TRBJ2-7,TGTGCCAGCAGCTTACCTCGTACCTACGAGCAGTACTTC,CASSLPRTYEQYF
NA,NA,TRBV5-1,TRBJ1-1,TGCGCCAGCAGCCAGGGGAACACTGAAGCTTTCTTT,CASSQGNTEAFF
NA,few,TRBV7-9,TRBJ2-3,TGTGCCAGCAGAAGGGCAGATACGCAGTATTTT,CASRRADTQYF
NA,NA,TRBV2,TRBJ2-5,TGTGCCAGCAGTGATTACAAGGCGGAGACCCAGTACTTC,CASSDYKAETQYF
NA,once,TRBV29-1,TRBJ2-2,TGCAGCGTTGCCCGGGACCCTCGGGGCGGGGAGCTGTTTTTT,CSVARDPRGGELFF
NA,few,TRBV6-5,TRBJ2-4,TGTGCCAGCAGTTACGGACGGGATGGGGACATTCAGTACTTC,CASSYGRDGDIQYF
NA,NA,TRBV27,TRBJ1-1,TGTGCCAGCAGCCTTGGGGGGCGTTTTACTGAAGCTTTCTTT,CASSLGGRFTEAFF
NA,few,TRBV27,TRBJ1-1,TGTGCCAGCAGTTTAGGAGGAGAAGCTTTCTTT,CASSLGGEAFF
TRBD1,NA,TRBV7-2,TRBJ1-1,TGTGCCAGCAGCACCCCCCGGACAGGGGGTAAGGAAGCTTTCTTT,CASSTPRTGGKEAFF
NA,once,TRBV25-1,TRBJ1-1,TGTGCCAGCAGTATAAAGGGGAACACTGAAGCTTTCTTT,CASSIKGNTEAFF
NA,few,TRBV29-1,TRBJ2-1,TGCAGCGTTGTCTATGTGTCCAATGAGCAGTTCTTC,CSVVYVSNEQFF
NA,few,TRBV4-2,TRBJ2-3,TGTGCCAGCAGCTTGGCGGTTGGTAGCACAGATACGCAGTATTTT,CASSLAVGSTDTQYF
NA,few,TRBV29-1,TRBJ2-3,TGCAGCGTTGAAGGGCGGGGCCGAGGGGATACGCAGTATTTT,CSVEGRGRGDTQYF
NA,NA,TRBV6-5,TRBJ2-7,TGTGCCAGCAGAACGGCAGGGCGAGTAAACGAGCAGTACTTC,CASRTAGRVNEQYF